This T cell receptor (beta chain) was retrieved from a study of T cell responses to AZD1222 COVID-19 vaccine. TCRdb keeps only in-frame clones here, not all; method: immunoSEQ multiplex PCR. The sample yields about 96,000 clones, approximately 87% seen once. V gave up 5 bases and J gave up 5 bases, with 19 bases separating them. The CDR3 covers 16 residues. Per germline, CDR1 MNHEY and CDR2 SMNVEV (reference sequence). This receptor was taken from an adult in good health. The V and J genes are TRBV27 and TRBJ2-1; possible D gene TRBD1, 5 bases. The sequencing here drew on peripheral blood, taken on day 0 of AZD1222 vaccination. The CDR3 loop reads CASSPQERGPDNEQFF. The CDR3 coding sequence is TGTGCCAGCAGTCCACAGGAAAGAGGTCCTGACAATGAGCAGTTCTTC.